This TCR beta chain was sequenced during a study of blood T cells in healthy people across ages. Study-wide background: About one barcoded beta molecule per two T cells came from capture by template switching.

Ranging in age from about 6 to 90, the donors were healthy Caucasian individuals from Russia. Each donor gave approximately 9.5 milliliters of peripheral blood. The authors ran a second PCR of roughly 7 to 11 cycles using a sample-barcoded 5' primer and a J-beta primer mix. A template-switch adaptor with 12 random nucleotides tagged each cDNA molecule. MiXCR, applied by TCRdb to the 5' RACE reads, yields one record per CDR3 protein. The top ten hold roughly 20% of the sample, which has hundreds of thousands of distinct CDR3 sequences, about 40% seen once. The V gene's germline CDR1 is LGHDT and CDR2 YNNKEL (reference sequence). Trimming left V 3 bases short and J 7 bases short, with 16 bases between. This CDR3 spans 14 amino acids.

The sequence derives from a woman in her fifties or sixties in good health. The chain uses TRBV3-1 and TRBJ2-7; maybe TRBD2 (6 bases). Sequencing was carried out using blood. The CDR3 loop is CASSHTMGLQEQYF. For the CDR3, the DNA is TGTGCCAGCAGCCACACAATGGGACTTCAGGAGCAGTACTTC.